The rows below give T cell receptor beta chains drawn from one sample of a study of blood T cells in healthy people across ages. MiXCR, applied by TCRdb to the 5' RACE reads, yields one record per CDR3 protein. This table has almost 800,000 distinct CDR3 sequences, 58% appearing once. Sequencing was done on a sample of blood. The receptors stem from a man aged 25-45 years in good health. Both conserved end residues are part of each CDR3. The D gene is left open where the match is weak. Clone size appears in some rows only: once, few, many, or a class for an expanded clone.

>TRBV6-6|13|few|TRBJ2-7|NA
CASSSSAGYEQYF
TGTGCCAGCAGTTCTAGCGCGGGATACGAGCAGTACTTC
>TRBV7-6|14|NA|TRBJ1-1|NA
CAGSLGGGDTEAFF
TGTGCCGGCAGCTTAGGAGGGGGGGACACTGAAGCTTTCTTT
>TRBV29-1|11|NA|TRBJ2-1|NA
CSVGATPEQFF
TGCAGCGTGGGGGCTACGCCTGAGCAGTTCTTC
>TRBV6-2/TRBV6-3|15|NA|TRBJ2-5|TRBD2
CASSYYGRRQETQYF
TGTGCCAGCAGTTACTACGGGAGGCGCCAAGAGACCCAGTACTTC
>TRBV7-3|16|NA|TRBJ2-5|NA
CASSLNSPSNLETQYF
TGTGCCAGCAGCTTAAATTCGCCATCGAACCTAGAGACCCAGTACTTC
>TRBV9|13|few|TRBJ2-7|TRBD1
CASSVGTGREQYF
TGTGCCAGCAGCGTAGGGACAGGCCGCGAGCAGTACTTC
>TRBV20-1|16|NA|TRBJ2-1|TRBD1
CSANKDRGGRDNEQFF
TGCAGTGCTAACAAAGACAGGGGCGGGCGAGACAATGAGCAGTTCTTC
>TRBV7-2|15|NA|TRBJ2-3|TRBD2
CASSLSTSGGITQYF
TGTGCCAGCAGCTTATCGACTAGCGGGGGGATTACGCAGTATTTT
>TRBV6-2/TRBV6-3|18|NA|TRBJ2-4|TRBD1
CASSYLGGTGLTKNIQYF
TGTGCCAGCAGTTATCTTGGAGGGACAGGGTTGACCAAAAACATTCAGTACTTC
>TRBV4-2|16|few|TRBJ2-1|TRBD2
CASSQRTSGSYNEQFF
TGTGCCAGCAGCCAACGGACTAGCGGTTCCTACAATGAGCAGTTCTTC
>TRBV20-1|14|NA|TRBJ2-3|NA
CSAPGSGLTDTQYF
TGCAGTGCCCCGGGCAGCGGGCTCACAGATACGCAGTATTTT
>TRBV30|12|few|TRBJ1-2|NA
CAWSRRVEGYTF
TGTGCCTGGAGTAGGAGGGTAGAGGGCTACACCTTC
>TRBV5-1|15|NA|TRBJ2-2|NA
CASSARDGHTGELFF
TGCGCCAGCAGCGCCCGGGACGGCCACACCGGGGAGCTGTTTTTT
>TRBV7-9|15|NA|TRBJ2-7|NA
CASSPRGAFLYEQYF
TGTGCCAGCAGCCCCCGAGGAGCGTTCCTCTACGAGCAGTACTTC
>TRBV6-2/TRBV6-3|15|few|TRBJ2-7|NA
CASSYSGLVTYEQYF
TGTGCCAGCAGTTACTCCGGATTGGTCACCTACGAGCAGTACTTC
>TRBV3-1|12|once|TRBJ2-7|NA
CASSHGGMEQYF
TGTGCCAGCAGCCATGGGGGGATGGAGCAGTACTTC
>TRBV12-3/TRBV12-4|12|few|TRBJ2-3|NA
CASTSPGDTQYF
TGTGCCAGCACCTCACCGGGGGATACGCAGTATTTT
>TRBV5-1|15|NA|TRBJ1-5|TRBD1
CASSVSGTGDQPQHF
TGCGCCAGCAGCGTCTCCGGGACAGGGGATCAGCCCCAGCATTTT
>TRBV27|14|NA|TRBJ2-7|TRBD2
CASSLAGRVNEQYF
TGTGCCAGCAGTTTAGCTGGGAGGGTCAACGAGCAGTACTTC
>TRBV3-1|16|NA|TRBJ2-1|TRBD1
CASSRSTGGSYNEQFF
TGTGCCAGCAGCCGATCGACAGGGGGCTCCTACAATGAGCAGTTCTTC
>TRBV29-1|15|NA|TRBJ2-3|TRBD1
CSVNEGTESTDTQYF
TGCAGCGTTAACGAGGGGACAGAGAGCACAGATACGCAGTATTTT
>TRBV6-2/TRBV6-3|15|NA|TRBJ1-1|NA
CASRQNRQVNTEAFF
TGTGCCAGCAGACAAAATCGACAGGTGAACACTGAAGCTTTCTTT
>TRBV20-1|13|few|TRBJ2-1|NA
CSARDYRVNEQFF
TGCAGTGCTAGAGATTACAGGGTCAATGAGCAGTTCTTC
>TRBV28|15|NA|TRBJ2-6|NA
CASSLGPSGTNVLTF
TGTGCCAGCAGTTTAGGCCCCTCTGGGACCAACGTCCTGACTTTC
>TRBV7-9|14|NA|TRBJ1-2|NA
CASRGGGVHYGYTF
TGTGCCAGCAGGGGGGGAGGCGTGCACTATGGCTACACCTTC
>TRBV12-3/TRBV12-4|12|NA|TRBJ2-7|NA
CASRPTYNEQYF
TGTGCCAGCAGACCAACATACAATGAGCAGTACTTC
>TRBV9|17|NA|TRBJ2-3|TRBD2
CASSTHLAGGTPDTQYF
TGTGCCAGCAGCACCCATCTAGCGGGGGGGACGCCAGATACGCAGTATTTT
>TRBV4-2|14|NA|TRBJ2-3|NA
CASSQDGGRDTQYF
TGTGCCAGCAGCCAAGATGGGGGACGGGATACGCAGTATTTT
>TRBV20-1|15|once|TRBJ1-2|TRBD1
CSARKPGQGRYGYTF
TGCAGTGCTAGAAAACCCGGACAGGGGCGTTATGGCTACACCTTC
>TRBV6-5|13|NA|TRBJ1-2|NA
CASRGPDHYGYTF
TGTGCCAGCAGAGGGCCGGACCACTATGGCTACACCTTC
>TRBV7-2|12|NA|TRBJ1-2|NA
CASSLVPEGYTF
TGTGCCAGCAGCTTAGTTCCAGAAGGCTACACCTTC
>TRBV20-1|14|few|TRBJ2-3|TRBD2
CSAGAERGGDTQYF
TGCAGTGCTGGGGCTGAGCGGGGGGGCGATACGCAGTATTTT
>TRBV10-3|14|NA|TRBJ1-2|NA
CAITGEGQSYGYTF
TGTGCCATCACGGGCGAAGGACAGAGCTATGGCTACACCTTC
>TRBV29-1|14|NA|TRBJ2-2|TRBD1
CSAAGQGYAGELFF
TGCAGCGCCGCGGGACAGGGATACGCCGGGGAGCTGTTTTTT
>TRBV12-3/TRBV12-4|13|NA|TRBJ2-2|NA
CASSFGRHGELFF
TGTGCCAGCAGTTTCGGCCGCCACGGGGAACTGTTTTTT
>TRBV4-2|11|NA|TRBJ2-7|NA
CASSGNRDQYF
TGTGCCAGCAGCGGAAACAGGGACCAGTACTTC
>TRBV3-1|13|NA|TRBJ1-2|NA
CASSLTDYYGYTF
TGTGCCAGCAGCCTAACTGACTACTATGGCTACACCTTC
>TRBV9|15|NA|TRBJ2-4|NA
CASSPDSLAKNIQYF
TGTGCCAGCAGCCCAGACAGCCTAGCCAAAAACATTCAGTACTTC
>TRBV6-6|12|NA|TRBJ2-7|TRBD2
CAGGTRIYEQYF
TGTGCCGGCGGGACTAGAATCTACGAGCAGTACTTC
>TRBV19|17|once|TRBJ2-4|TRBD1
CASSYSTSGQGRGIQYF
TGTGCCAGCAGTTACTCAACCTCAGGACAGGGCCGGGGCATTCAGTACTTC
>TRBV11-1|15|NA|TRBJ2-7|NA
CASSYQGSLTYEQYF
TGTGCCAGTAGCTACCAGGGGTCCCTTACCTACGAGCAGTACTTC
>TRBV10-3|13|NA|TRBJ2-5|NA
CAINRDQQETQYF
TGTGCCATCAATAGGGACCAACAAGAGACCCAGTACTTC
>TRBV20-1|14|many|TRBJ2-3|NA
CSAVPRQGGETQYF
TGCAGTGCTGTTCCTAGACAGGGAGGTGAGACGCAGTATTTT
>TRBV10-3|13|NA|TRBJ1-2|TRBD1
CATGTGGNYGYTF
TGTGCCACAGGGACAGGGGGTAACTATGGCTACACCTTC
>TRBV10-3|13|few|TRBJ2-7|TRBD1
CAIRGQGVYEQYF
TGTGCCATCCGGGGACAGGGGGTATACGAGCAGTACTTC
>TRBV20-1|17|few|TRBJ1-5|TRBD1
CSASPRRDRGPYQPQHF
TGCAGTGCTAGCCCTAGAAGGGACAGGGGGCCGTATCAGCCCCAGCATTTT
>TRBV15|15|NA|TRBJ2-7|NA
CATSREVTGAGEQYF
TGTGCCACCAGCAGAGAAGTGACAGGCGCCGGCGAGCAGTACTTC
>TRBV12-3/TRBV12-4|15|few|TRBJ2-2|NA
CASSFSHTGSGELFF
TGTGCCAGCAGTTTCTCACACACGGGGTCCGGGGAGCTGTTTTTT
>TRBV25-1|13|NA|TRBJ2-5|TRBD2
CTSRKVLAETQYF
TGTACCAGCAGGAAGGTACTAGCGGAGACCCAGTACTTC
>TRBV7-6|15|NA|TRBJ2-3|NA
CAGSYNRDGTDTQYF
TGTGCCGGCAGCTATAACAGGGATGGAACAGATACGCAGTATTTT
>TRBV20-1|15|NA|TRBJ2-7|TRBD2
CSARVDGGVVDEQYF
TGCAGTGCTAGAGTCGACGGGGGGGTTGTAGACGAGCAGTACTTC